This TCR beta chain was identified in a study of technical replicates of blood from a few donors. The repertoire was sequenced with immunoSEQ multiplex PCR; TCRdb's copy has only in-frame clones and lacks some. In the table there are about 73,000 clones, over 90% of which are singletons. Trimming took off 5 bases at V and 4 bases at J, with 14 bases between the two ends. Germline V gives CDR1 MNHNS, CDR2 SASEGT. This CDR3 contains 14 residues. The sequenced sample consisted of PBMCs. The clonotype comes from a human donor in good health. Some clones in this sample may be carry-over from other donors' samples. V is TRBV6-1 and J is TRBJ1-1; D might be TRBD1 (6 bases). The chain's CDR3 is CASSPREGGTEAFF. The CDR3 nucleotides read TGTGCCAGCAGTCCACGGGAGGGGGGCACTGAAGCTTTCTTT.